The source of this T cell receptor beta chain is a study of T cell responses to AZD1222 COVID-19 vaccine. Clones were sequenced by immunoSEQ multiplex PCR, and TCRdb holds only the in-frame ones, with some missing. This sample carries 75,000 to 85,000 clones, about 85% of them seen once, and the ten largest clones take roughly 24%. J was trimmed by 4 bases and V by 4 bases; bases with no gene match: 5. The CDR3 is 14 residues long. From germline, CDR1 is SGHRS and CDR2 YFSETQ. This chain joins TRBV5-1 and TRBJ2-1, with 7 bases fitting TRBD1. This specimen was peripheral blood, taken on day 0 of AZD1222 vaccination. The source is an adult in good health. The CDR3 here is CASSVTTGYNEQFF. DNA of the CDR3: TGCGCCAGCAGCGTAACGACAGGGTACAATGAGCAGTTCTTC.